These 32 T cell receptor beta chains were sequenced from one sample in a study of beta chain features in type 1 diabetes. Study outcomes and limitations: Patients with Type 1 diabetes showed moderately but significantly shorter TCRB CDR3s in all four CD4+ subsets.

These receptors are not linked to any known antigen. TCRB transcripts that were expressed got sequenced, as all of the isolated RNA had been reverse transcribed. Data came from immunoSEQ multiplex PCR; TCRdb stores just in-frame clones and leaves some out. Of some 200,000 clones in the sample, 15% to 20% were seen once. The sample consisted of naive CD4+ T cells from blood. The receptors stem from a man younger than 45 with type 1 diabetes.

The chain combines TRBV29-1 with TRBJ2-1; D gene ambiguous. Germline V gives CDR1 SQVTM, CDR2 ANQGSEA. The CDR3 has 10 amino acids. V was clipped by 4 bases and J by 10 bases, with 8 bases between them. CDR3 sequence (DNA): TGCAGCGTTGCGGTTGAAGAGCAGTTCTTC. Protein sequence: CSVAVEEQFF.

A few counts support this clone. The chain uses TRBV5-1 and TRBJ2-5, with TRBD2 identical over 10 bases. The V gene's germline CDR1 is SGHRS and CDR2 YFSETQ. The CDR3 is 16 residues long. Trimming cost V 4 bases and J 2 bases; bases outside gene matches: 8. The CDR3 nucleotides are TGCGCCAGCAGCCTCCGGTCTAGCGGGAGACAAGAGACCCAGTACTTC. It is translated as CASSLRSSGRQETQYF.

This clone appeared once. V gene TRBV28 combines with J gene TRBJ1-2; D remains unclear. Trimming removed 2 bases from V and 4 bases from J, with 8 bases in between. CDR3 length: 13 amino acids. The germline V gene encodes CDR1 MDHEN and CDR2 SYDVKM. The CDR3 is CASSLGRPYGYTF. The CDR3 DNA is TGTGCCAGCAGTTTAGGCAGGCCCTATGGCTACACCTTC.

The table lists this clone with a few counts. CDR3 loop: CASGGGYNEQFF. The CDR3 DNA sequence: TGTGCCAGCGGAGGGGGATACAATGAGCAGTTCTTC. The chain has TRBV28 and TRBJ2-1; D might be TRBD1 or TRBD2, each matching 6 bases. The CDR3 is 12 residues long. Germline V gene lookup returns CDR1 MDHEN and CDR2 SYDVKM. V lost 8 bases, J lost 4 bases, and 9 bases lay in between.

This chain links TRBV30 with TRBJ2-1, with 8 bases matching TRBD2. The CDR3 totals 12 residues. J gave up 3 bases and V 8 bases, and 3 bases lay outside the gene matches. The germline V gene has CDR1 GTSNPN and CDR2 SVGIG (reference sequence). CDR3 protein: CARGGFYNEQFF. In DNA, the CDR3 is TGTGCCCGGGGGGGCTTCTACAATGAGCAGTTCTTC.

The chain links TRBV21-1 to TRBJ2-7. TRBV21-1 is tagged as a pseudogene. CDR3 length: 9 residues. Written as DNA, the CDR3 is TGTGCCCGCGATCAGGAGCAGTACTTC. Encoded protein: CARDQEQYF.

The genes are TRBV18 and TRBJ1-1, with TRBD1 identical over 7 bases. With V trimmed by 4 bases and J by 5 bases, 7 bases remained unmatched. Germline loops: CDR1 KGHSH, CDR2 LQKENI. This CDR3 has 14 amino acids. The CDR3 sequence is CASSHGQEITEAFF. Here the CDR3 DNA reads TGTGCCAGCTCACACGGACAGGAAATAACTGAAGCTTTCTTT.

The rearrangement joins TRBV21-1 to TRBJ2-3; the table's D call, TRBD2, was not checked against the DNA. TRBV21-1 is marked as a pseudogene. This CDR3 has 13 residues. The CDR3 DNA follows: TGTGCCAGCAGGGCGGGGGGCGGAGATACGCAGTATTTT. This codes for CASRAGGGDTQYF.

This rearrangement joins TRBV29-1 to TRBJ2-2, with TRBD2 matching over 7 bases. The CDR3 spans 14 residues. Germline trimming cut 7 bases from V and 5 bases from J; bases unmatched to any gene: 10. Germline CDR1 SQVTM, CDR2 ANQGSEA. CDR3 residues: CSASWTSGTGELFF. CDR3 DNA: TGCAGCGCATCCTGGACTAGTGGAACCGGGGAGCTGTTTTTT.

V gene TRBV30 combines with J gene TRBJ2-2; 8 bases are shared with TRBD2. V trimming: 3 bases; J trimming: 6 bases; junction bases outside the gene matches: 9. The CDR3 length is 15 residues. CDR1 is GTSNPN, CDR2 SVGIG, per germline (reference sequence). The CDR3 DNA reads as TGTGCCTGGAGAGCGGGAGATAATCTCGCCGGGGAGCTGTTTTTT. It yields the protein CAWRAGDNLAGELFF.

CDR3 residues: CAWLQGRGTEAFF. The CDR3 DNA is TGTGCCTGGCTACAGGGGAGAGGTACTGAAGCTTTCTTT. The chain joins TRBV30 to TRBJ1-1; TRBD1 agrees at 7 bases. CDR1 is GTSNPN, CDR2 SVGIG, per germline (reference sequence). The CDR3 is 13 residues long. Trimming removed 5 bases from V and 5 bases from J; junction bases left unmatched: 8.

This chain uses TRBV15 with TRBJ2-1; 8 nucleotides match TRBD2. CDR3 length: 15 residues. The V gene end was trimmed by 0 bases and the J gene end by 5 bases; junction bases not matched to a gene: 3. Per the germline V gene, CDR1 is LNHNV and CDR2 is YYDKDF (reference sequence). The CDR3 loop reads CATSRDPAGDNEQFF. The CDR3, as DNA: TGTGCCACCAGCAGAGACCCAGCGGGGGACAATGAGCAGTTCTTC.

The chain combines TRBV4-1 with TRBJ2-7, with a tentative D call TRBD2 (6 bases). The V end was cut by 1 base, the J end by 3 bases, with 16 bases between. Germline V lookup: CDR1 MGHRA, CDR2 YSYEKL. The CDR3 covers 16 residues. CDR3 in DNA: TGCGCCAGCAGCCAAGTCGGTCGGGAGAGGGACTACGAGCAGTACTTC. Residues: CASSQVGRERDYEQYF.

A few counts support this clone. This chain joins TRBV29-1 and TRBJ2-5; no definite D call. V dropped 5 bases and J dropped 1 base, with 8 bases sitting between them. The CDR3 has 12 amino acids. Germline V gene lookup returns CDR1 SQVTM and CDR2 ANQGSEA. The CDR3 nucleotides read TGCAGCGTTTTTAGGGCCCAAGAGACCCAGTACTTC. Its protein is CSVFRAQETQYF.

This clone was detected a few times. The chain links TRBV7-9 to TRBJ2-1; 10 positions agree with TRBD2. Germline CDR1 is SEHNR and CDR2 is FQNEAQ (reference sequence). The CDR3 is 15 amino acids. V lost 5 bases, J lost 7 bases, and 8 bases stayed unmatched. The CDR3 loop is CASSLGTSVGNEQFF. The CDR3 nucleotides are TGTGCCAGCAGCCTCGGGACTAGCGTAGGGAATGAGCAGTTCTTC.

This clone was observed a few times. The chain employs TRBV9 and TRBJ2-5, with 10 bases aligning to TRBD2. V was clipped by 3 bases and J by 5 bases; unmatched bases: 4. Germline loops: CDR1 SGDLS, CDR2 YYNGEE. This CDR3 comprises 14 residues. The CDR3 bases are TGTGCCAGCAGCGACCTAGCGGGAGCGGAGACCCAGTACTTC. Protein sequence: CASSDLAGAETQYF.

The V call is TRBV9, the J call TRBJ2-3; D might be TRBD1 (6 bases). Germline loops: CDR1 SGDLS, CDR2 YYNGEE. Trimming took off 8 bases at V and 0 bases at J, with 7 bases between the two ends. CDR3 length: 12 residues. CDR3 nucleotides: TGTGCCAGTACAGGGAGCACAGATACGCAGTATTTT. It specifies CASTGSTDTQYF.

This clone was found once. CDR3 sequence (DNA): TGCAGCGTTGAAGAGGGCAGGGGGCTCTGGGGCTACACCTTC. Protein product: CSVEEGRGLWGYTF. V is TRBV29-1 and J is TRBJ1-2; 8 bases align to TRBD1. CDR1 is SQVTM, CDR2 ANQGSEA, per germline. The CDR3 consists of 14 residues. The ends lost 0 bases at V and 8 bases at J; junction bases unmatched: 8. Using reference TRBV29-1 and TRBJ1-2 for the parts outside the CDR3, the full variable domain is SAVISQKPSRDICQRGTSLTIQCQVDSQVTMMFWYRQQPGQSLTLIATANQGSEATYESGFVIDKFPISRPNLTFSTLTVSNMSPEDSSIYLCSVEEGRGLWGYTFGSGTRLTVV.

CDR3 loop: CASSIGSAYNEQFF. CDR3 DNA: TGTGCCAGTAGTATCGGGTCGGCCTACAATGAGCAGTTCTTC. The chain uses TRBV19 and TRBJ2-1, with D unresolved. The CDR3 runs to 14 residues. Trimming pared 3 bases from V and 2 bases from J, leaving 8 bases between. CDR1 is LNHDA, CDR2 SQIVND, per germline (reference sequence).

V is TRBV18 and J is TRBJ2-1; 8 nucleotides line up with TRBD2. Trimming at V came to 8 bases and at J to 1 base, leaving 7 bases not matched to a gene. The germline V gene encodes CDR1 KGHSH and CDR2 LQKENI. This CDR3 region has 15 residues. The CDR3 sequence is CASPIAGSSYNEQFF. CDR3 DNA: TGTGCCAGCCCCATAGCGGGGTCGTCCTACAATGAGCAGTTCTTC.

The chain employs TRBV9 and TRBJ2-7; D remains ambiguous. The CDR3 length is 13 residues. Germline V gene sequence: CDR1 SGDLS, CDR2 YYNGEE. The germline V and J ends were trimmed by 0 bases and 10 bases, with 14 bases remaining between them. CDR3 bases: TGTGCCAGCAGCGTAGACCTTGGGGTCCTTCAGTACTTC. Amino acid sequence: CASSVDLGVLQYF.

V usage is TRBV30 and J usage is TRBJ2-1; 8 positions match TRBD2. The CDR3 covers 13 residues. Unmatched junction bases numbered 1, after V lost 5 bases and J lost 1 base. The germline gives CDR1 GTSNPN, CDR2 SVGIG (reference sequence). CDR3 in amino acids: CAWAGGSYNEQFF. CDR3 sequence (DNA): TGTGCCTGGGCGGGGGGATCCTACAATGAGCAGTTCTTC.

This clone was picked up a small number of times. V and J are TRBV4-1 and TRBJ2-5; 9 nucleotides line up with TRBD1. Looked up from germline, CDR1 is MGHRA and CDR2 is YSYEKL. V lost 8 bases to trimming and J lost 5 bases; unmatched junction nucleotides: 6. The CDR3 loop spans 13 amino acids. CDR3 in amino acids: CASQMTGGETQYF. The CDR3 DNA is TGCGCCAGCCAAATGACAGGGGGGGAGACCCAGTACTTC.

This clone was observed a handful of times. V and J are TRBV5-1 and TRBJ2-5; 14 bases align to TRBD2. The CDR3 totals 15 residues. Per the germline V gene, CDR1 is SGHRS and CDR2 is YFSETQ. V shed 3 bases, J shed 4 bases, and the junction held 2 bases outside the gene matches. CDR3 in DNA: TGCGCCAGCAGCTCGGGGACTAGCGGGAGAGAGACCCAGTACTTC. This encodes CASSSGTSGRETQYF.

This sequence joins TRBV6-5 and TRBJ1-1; no reliable D call. V lost 5 bases and J lost 4, with 11 bases in between. CDR1 MNHEY and CDR2 SVGAGI come from the germline V gene. The CDR3 sequence is 13 residues long. In nucleotides, the CDR3 is TGTGCCAGCAGTGAAGTGGGTGGCACTGAAGCTTTCTTT. This translates into CASSEVGGTEAFF.

The CDR3 nucleotides read TGTGCCAGCAGCCGGACTAGCGGTGAGGATACGCAGTATTTT. The encoded protein is CASSRTSGEDTQYF. This chain uses TRBV7-9 with TRBJ2-3, with 10 positions matching TRBD2. The CDR3 is 14 amino acids. Germline assignment: CDR1 SEHNR and CDR2 FQNEAQ (reference sequence). V dropped 5 bases and J dropped 6; count of bases not matched to a gene: 5.

The rearrangement links TRBV5-4 to TRBJ2-2; 7 positions agree with TRBD2. The V and J ends lost 4 bases and 4 bases, in that order; junction bases with no gene match: 7. The CDR3 is 15 residues long. Germline loops: CDR1 SGHNT, CDR2 YYREEE (reference sequence). The CDR3 DNA reads as TGTGCCAGCAGCCCGAGCGGGGCGATCACCGGGGAGCTGTTTTTT. It yields the protein CASSPSGAITGELFF.

This clone has more than one count but fewer than ten. This chain connects TRBV5-1 to TRBJ2-1, with 12 bases aligning to TRBD2. Unmatched junction bases numbered 5, after V lost 6 bases and J lost 7 bases. This CDR3 region has 14 residues. The V gene's germline CDR1 is SGHRS and CDR2 YFSETQ. The CDR3 DNA reads as TGCGCCAGCACCTCGACTAGCGGGAGTAATGAGCAGTTCTTC. Residues: CASTSTSGSNEQFF.

The chain uses TRBV29-1 and TRBJ2-5; D not certain. Trimming removed 8 bases at V and 7 bases at J, with 5 bases between. The germline CDR1 and CDR2 sequences are SQVTM and ANQGSEA. The CDR3 runs 8 residues. The CDR3 sequence: CSSGTQYF. CDR3 DNA: TGCAGCTCGGGGACCCAGTACTTC.

The V gene is TRBV30, the J gene TRBJ2-7; D not certain. The CDR3 loop spans 14 amino acids. Trimming cost V 0 bases and J 0 bases, with 9 bases left between them. Germline assignment: CDR1 GTSNPN and CDR2 SVGIG (reference sequence). CDR3 sequence: CAWSVVGGSYEQYF. The CDR3 DNA follows: TGTGCCTGGAGTGTGGTGGGCGGCTCCTACGAGCAGTACTTC.

CDR3 sequence: CASRLSGSLNEQFF. The CDR3 bases are TGCGCCAGTCGCTTAAGCGGGAGTTTAAATGAGCAGTTCTTC. The genes are TRBV5-1 and TRBJ2-1; 8 bases align to TRBD2. V was clipped by 8 bases and J by 7 bases; unmatched bases: 11. Germline loops: CDR1 SGHRS, CDR2 YFSETQ. CDR3 size: 14 residues. Filled out from reference TRBV5-1 and TRBJ2-1, the complete variable domain reads KAGVTQTPRYLIKTRGQQVTLSCSPISGHRSVSWYQQTPGQGLQFLFEYFSETQRNKGNFPGRFSGRQFSNSRSEMNVSTLELGDSALYLCASRLSGSLNEQFFGPGTRLTVL.

This clone was counted between two and nine times. The chain has TRBV7-9 and TRBJ1-1; unclear D gene. The V gene's germline CDR1 is SEHNR and CDR2 FQNEAQ (reference sequence). V was cut by 3 bases and J by 4 bases, with 15 bases left in between. The CDR3 sequence is 15 residues long. CDR3 in amino acids: CASSFSAAGSTEAFF. The CDR3 DNA is TGTGCCAGCAGCTTCTCTGCGGCAGGATCCACTGAAGCTTTCTTT.